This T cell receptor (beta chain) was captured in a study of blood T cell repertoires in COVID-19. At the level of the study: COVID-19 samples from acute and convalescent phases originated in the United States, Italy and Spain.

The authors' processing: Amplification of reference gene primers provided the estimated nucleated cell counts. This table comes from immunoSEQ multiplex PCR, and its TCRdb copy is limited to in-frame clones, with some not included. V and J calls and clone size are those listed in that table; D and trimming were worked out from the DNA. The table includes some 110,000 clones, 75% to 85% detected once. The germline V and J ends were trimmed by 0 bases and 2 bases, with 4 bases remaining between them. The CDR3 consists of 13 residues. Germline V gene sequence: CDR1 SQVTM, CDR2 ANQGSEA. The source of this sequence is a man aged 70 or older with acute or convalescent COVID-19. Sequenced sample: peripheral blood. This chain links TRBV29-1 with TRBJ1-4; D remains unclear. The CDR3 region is CSVEEGTNEKLFF. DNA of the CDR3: TGCAGCGTTGAAGAGGGCACTAATGAAAAACTGTTTTTT.